The clone carrying this TCR beta chain was seen a handful of times. This specimen comes from a study of shared clonotypes between healthy human individuals. The CDR3 sequence is 16 residues long. Germline V gene data show CDR1 as MRHNA and CDR2 as SNTAGT. V gave up 7 bases and J gave up 2 bases, with 20 bases separating them. Sequencing was performed with immunoSEQ multiplex PCR; in TCRdb, only in-frame clones are kept and a portion is missing. In the table there are roughly 2,300,000 clones, around 93% of which are singletons. This chain connects TRBV6-4 to TRBJ1-1; a weak D match, TRBD1 (6 bases). This clonotype was sampled from a man younger than 35 in good health. Some clones in this sample may be carry-over from other donors' samples. Sample: naive CD4+ T cells from PBMCs. Noted subset: CD45RA+ positively selected. DNA of the CDR3: TGTGCCAGCACCAACTCCCGCATGGGGGCTAACACTGAAGCTTTCTTT. Its translation: CASTNSRMGANTEAFF.